Listed below are T cell receptor beta chains from one sample, sequenced in a study of cytomegalovirus exposure and HLA in healthy donors. The data were produced by immunoSEQ multiplex PCR, yet TCRdb's version contains in-frame clones alone and is incomplete. The table has roughly 190,000 clones, 79% seen once. Sequencing was done on a sample of PBMCs. The receptors originated from a woman aged 18-29 years in good health and CMV-seronegative. The CDR3 runs from the conserved cysteine through the conserved F or W. A D gene is named only where the DNA matches it firmly. Size values are once, few and many counts, or a class for expanded clones, and some rows have none.

d_gene: -; v_gene: TRBV21-1; len: 19; abundance: -; j_gene: TRBJ2-7; CDR3aa: CASSKACLEGTHDIYEQYF; CDR3nt: TGTGCCAGCAGCAAAGCCTGTCTGGAGGGGACCCATGACATTTACGAGCAGTACTTC
d_gene: -; v_gene: TRBV6-6; len: 14; abundance: -; j_gene: TRBJ2-1; CDR3aa: CASSYQGSYNEQFF; CDR3nt: TGTGCCAGCAGTTACCAGGGTTCCTACAATGAGCAGTTCTTC
d_gene: TRBD1; v_gene: TRBV6-5; len: 14; abundance: -; j_gene: TRBJ2-7; CDR3aa: CASSPFDRDYEQYF; CDR3nt: TGTGCCAGCAGTCCGTTCGACAGGGACTACGAGCAGTACTTC
d_gene: TRBD1; v_gene: TRBV19; len: 14; abundance: -; j_gene: TRBJ1-4; CDR3aa: CASSVWDRDEKLFF; CDR3nt: TGTGCCAGTAGTGTCTGGGACAGGGATGAAAAACTGTTTTTT
d_gene: -; v_gene: TRBV5-1; len: 16; abundance: -; j_gene: TRBJ2-1; CDR3aa: CASSLGTAVTRHEQFF; CDR3nt: TGCGCCAGCAGCTTGGGGACAGCGGTCACCAGGCATGAGCAGTTCTTC
d_gene: TRBD1; v_gene: TRBV25-1; len: 15; abundance: -; j_gene: TRBJ2-5; CDR3aa: CASSEFAGGLGTQYF; CDR3nt: TGTGCCAGCAGTGAATTTGCAGGGGGCTTAGGGACCCAGTACTTC
d_gene: TRBD1; v_gene: TRBV19; len: 15; abundance: -; j_gene: TRBJ2-1; CDR3aa: CASSSDRGQVNEQFF; CDR3nt: TGTGCCAGTAGTTCGGACAGGGGGCAAGTTAATGAGCAGTTCTTC
d_gene: TRBD2; v_gene: TRBV5-1; len: 15; abundance: -; j_gene: TRBJ2-7; CDR3aa: CASSVSGGALEEQYF; CDR3nt: TGCGCCAGCAGCGTTAGCGGGGGGGCTTTAGAGGAGCAGTACTTC
d_gene: -; v_gene: TRBV7-9; len: 15; abundance: -; j_gene: TRBJ2-7; CDR3aa: CASSSQGSLSYEQYF; CDR3nt: TGTGCCAGCAGCTCGCAGGGAAGCCTCTCCTACGAGCAGTACTTC
d_gene: -; v_gene: TRBV5-1; len: 11; abundance: -; j_gene: TRBJ1-1; CDR3aa: CASSAAGEAFF; CDR3nt: TGCGCCAGCAGCGCCGCGGGAGAAGCTTTCTTT
d_gene: -; v_gene: TRBV7-6; len: 14; abundance: -; j_gene: TRBJ1-2; CDR3aa: CASSLAGGGDGYTF; CDR3nt: TGTGCCAGCAGCTTAGCGGGGGGGGGCGACGGCTACACCTTC
d_gene: TRBD1; v_gene: TRBV4-1; len: 14; abundance: -; j_gene: TRBJ1-1; CDR3aa: CASSHGTGGAYAFF; CDR3nt: TGCGCCAGCAGCCATGGGACAGGGGGCGCCTATGCTTTCTTT
d_gene: -; v_gene: TRBV7-8; len: 14; abundance: -; j_gene: TRBJ1-6; CDR3aa: CASSLAGINSPLHF; CDR3nt: TGTGCCAGCAGCTTGGCCGGGATTAATTCACCCCTCCACTTT
d_gene: TRBD2; v_gene: TRBV5-4; len: 15; abundance: -; j_gene: TRBJ2-7; CDR3aa: CASSPGGLESYEQYF; CDR3nt: TGTGCCAGCAGCCCGGGGGGGCTAGAATCATACGAGCAGTACTTC
d_gene: -; v_gene: TRBV4-1; len: 14; abundance: -; j_gene: TRBJ2-5; CDR3aa: CASSQENYQETQYF; CDR3nt: TGCGCCAGCAGCCAAGAAAACTACCAAGAGACCCAGTACTTC
d_gene: TRBD1; v_gene: TRBV2; len: 13; abundance: -; j_gene: TRBJ1-6; CDR3aa: CASTGQYNSPLHF; CDR3nt: TGTGCCAGCACGGGACAGTATAATTCACCCCTCCACTTT
d_gene: TRBD2; v_gene: TRBV11-3; len: 12; abundance: -; j_gene: TRBJ2-1; CDR3aa: CASTGGGNEQFF; CDR3nt: TGTGCCAGCACCGGGGGGGGGAATGAGCAGTTCTTC
d_gene: -; v_gene: TRBV10-2; len: 16; abundance: -; j_gene: TRBJ2-1; CDR3aa: CASSELAGSFHNEQFF; CDR3nt: TGCGCCAGCAGTGAGCTGGCGGGATCGTTCCACAATGAGCAGTTCTTC
d_gene: TRBD1; v_gene: TRBV9; len: 15; abundance: -; j_gene: TRBJ1-3; CDR3aa: CASSAGRDRGHTIYF; CDR3nt: TGTGCCAGCAGCGCAGGCCGGGACAGGGGCCACACCATATATTTT
d_gene: TRBD2; v_gene: TRBV4-1; len: 22; abundance: -; j_gene: TRBJ2-2; CDR3aa: CASSQRAIGTSGRGLYTGELFF; CDR3nt: TGCGCCAGCAGCCAGAGAGCTATCGGGACTAGCGGCAGGGGCTTGTACACCGGGGAGCTGTTTTTT
d_gene: -; v_gene: TRBV7-2; len: 15; abundance: -; j_gene: TRBJ2-7; CDR3aa: CASSPLVSPLYEQYF; CDR3nt: TGTGCCAGCAGCCCTCTAGTATCGCCCCTCTACGAGCAGTACTTC
d_gene: TRBD1; v_gene: TRBV15; len: 17; abundance: -; j_gene: TRBJ1-5; CDR3aa: CATSRDRWTGDNQPQHF; CDR3nt: TGTGCCACCAGCAGAGATAGATGGACAGGAGACAATCAGCCCCAGCATTTT
d_gene: -; v_gene: TRBV18; len: 13; abundance: few; j_gene: TRBJ1-1; CDR3aa: CASSPPANTEAFF; CDR3nt: TGTGCCAGCTCACCACCGGCGAACACTGAAGCTTTCTTT
d_gene: -; v_gene: TRBV6-1; len: 18; abundance: -; j_gene: TRBJ2-6; CDR3aa: CASSEAYIRGAGANVLTF; CDR3nt: TGTGCCAGCAGTGAAGCCTATATCAGGGGCGCCGGGGCCAACGTCCTGACTTTC
d_gene: TRBD1; v_gene: TRBV5-1; len: 14; abundance: -; j_gene: TRBJ2-1; CDR3aa: CASSSGQGVNEQFF; CDR3nt: TGCGCCAGCAGCTCCGGACAGGGGGTGAATGAGCAGTTCTTC
d_gene: -; v_gene: TRBV27; len: 12; abundance: once; j_gene: TRBJ2-3; CDR3aa: CASKTSTDTQYF; CDR3nt: TGTGCCAGCAAGACTAGCACAGATACGCAGTATTTT
d_gene: TRBD2; v_gene: TRBV4-2; len: 19; abundance: -; j_gene: TRBJ2-5; CDR3aa: CASSQDGGLAGGTSETQYF; CDR3nt: TGTGCCAGCAGCCAAGATGGAGGACTAGCGGGAGGTACGTCAGAGACCCAGTACTTC
d_gene: TRBD1; v_gene: TRBV30; len: 15; abundance: -; j_gene: TRBJ2-5; CDR3aa: CAWSSDRLGEETQYF; CDR3nt: TGTGCCTGGAGTTCGGACAGGCTCGGGGAAGAGACCCAGTACTTC
d_gene: -; v_gene: TRBV6-1; len: 15; abundance: once; j_gene: TRBJ1-1; CDR3aa: CASTPATGHTTEAFF; CDR3nt: TGTGCCAGCACTCCCGCGACAGGACACACCACTGAAGCTTTCTTT
d_gene: TRBD1; v_gene: TRBV28; len: 14; abundance: -; j_gene: TRBJ1-1; CDR3aa: CASRNRGMNTEAFF; CDR3nt: TGTGCCAGCAGAAACAGGGGGATGAACACTGAAGCTTTCTTT
d_gene: -; v_gene: TRBV9; len: 13; abundance: -; j_gene: TRBJ1-2; CDR3aa: CASSVGLKYGYTF; CDR3nt: TGTGCCAGCAGCGTAGGTCTAAAGTATGGCTACACCTTC
d_gene: TRBD2; v_gene: TRBV27; len: 16; abundance: -; j_gene: TRBJ2-1; CDR3aa: CASSFGSGGAYNEQFF; CDR3nt: TGTGCCAGCAGTTTTGGGAGCGGGGGCGCCTACAATGAGCAGTTCTTC
d_gene: -; v_gene: TRBV9; len: 13; abundance: few; j_gene: TRBJ2-4; CDR3aa: CASSVAGENIQYF; CDR3nt: TGTGCCAGCAGCGTAGCAGGGGAAAACATTCAGTACTTC
d_gene: TRBD1; v_gene: TRBV7-6; len: 15; abundance: -; j_gene: TRBJ1-2; CDR3aa: CASSLGTGTNYGYTF; CDR3nt: TGTGCCAGCAGCCTAGGGACAGGAACTAACTATGGCTACACCTTC
d_gene: -; v_gene: TRBV25-1; len: 15; abundance: few; j_gene: TRBJ1-4; CDR3aa: CASSEQRGFNEKLFF; CDR3nt: TGTGCCAGCAGTGAACAAAGGGGATTTAATGAAAAACTGTTTTTT
d_gene: TRBD2; v_gene: TRBV2; len: 14; abundance: -; j_gene: TRBJ2-3; CDR3aa: CASSPASGADTQYF; CDR3nt: TGTGCCAGCAGTCCTGCTAGCGGGGCAGATACGCAGTATTTT
d_gene: -; v_gene: TRBV6-5; len: 13; abundance: few; j_gene: TRBJ1-1; CDR3aa: CASSLQENTEAFF; CDR3nt: TGTGCCAGCAGTTTACAGGAGAACACTGAAGCTTTCTTT
d_gene: TRBD1; v_gene: TRBV5-1; len: 13; abundance: -; j_gene: TRBJ2-7; CDR3aa: CASSPQLDRVAYF; CDR3nt: TGCGCCAGCAGCCCCCAACTTGACAGGGTGGCGTACTTC
d_gene: TRBD2; v_gene: TRBV9; len: 17; abundance: once; j_gene: TRBJ2-5; CDR3aa: CASSVDASGGPGGTQYF; CDR3nt: TGTGCCAGCAGCGTAGACGCGAGCGGGGGGCCCGGGGGGACCCAGTACTTC
d_gene: -; v_gene: TRBV9; len: 15; abundance: -; j_gene: TRBJ1-5; CDR3aa: CASSPGQGWGQPQHF; CDR3nt: TGTGCCAGCAGCCCTGGCCAGGGTTGGGGTCAGCCCCAGCATTTT
d_gene: -; v_gene: TRBV5-6; len: 15; abundance: -; j_gene: TRBJ1-5; CDR3aa: CASSLGGNSNQPQHF; CDR3nt: TGTGCCAGCAGCTTGGGAGGTAATAGCAATCAGCCCCAGCATTTT
d_gene: -; v_gene: TRBV27; len: 13; abundance: once; j_gene: TRBJ2-3; CDR3aa: CASSLPAGDTQYF; CDR3nt: TGTGCCAGCAGTTTACCTGCCGGGGATACGCAGTATTTT
d_gene: TRBD1; v_gene: TRBV11-2; len: 16; abundance: -; j_gene: TRBJ2-5; CDR3aa: CASSSGGTGGQETQYF; CDR3nt: TGTGCCAGCAGCTCAGGGGGGACAGGGGGCCAAGAGACCCAGTACTTC
d_gene: -; v_gene: TRBV6-6; len: 13; abundance: -; j_gene: TRBJ1-1; CDR3aa: CASSYAGVTEAFF; CDR3nt: TGTGCCAGCAGTTACGCAGGGGTGACTGAAGCTTTCTTT
d_gene: TRBD2; v_gene: TRBV2; len: 14; abundance: -; j_gene: TRBJ2-1; CDR3aa: CATRTSGGYNEQFF; CDR3nt: TGTGCCACACGAACTAGCGGGGGGTACAATGAGCAGTTCTTC
d_gene: -; v_gene: TRBV19; len: 14; abundance: -; j_gene: TRBJ2-7; CDR3aa: CASSIGGLSYEQYF; CDR3nt: TGTGCCAGTAGTATCGGGGGACTTTCGTACGAGCAGTACTTC
d_gene: -; v_gene: TRBV5-3; len: 14; abundance: -; j_gene: TRBJ2-1; CDR3aa: CARSFSDAGRTEFF; CDR3nt: TGTGCCAGAAGCTTCTCGGACGCGGGCCGGACGGAATTCTTC
d_gene: -; v_gene: TRBV6-4; len: 13; abundance: many; j_gene: TRBJ1-5; CDR3aa: CASAGTTEGPQHF; CDR3nt: TGTGCCAGCGCCGGGACTACTGAGGGGCCCCAGCATTTT
d_gene: -; v_gene: TRBV4-1; len: 16; abundance: once; j_gene: TRBJ2-1; CDR3aa: CASSQIARDTYNEQFF; CDR3nt: TGCGCCAGCAGCCAAATAGCCCGGGACACCTACAATGAGCAGTTCTTC
d_gene: TRBD2; v_gene: TRBV2; len: 17; abundance: -; j_gene: TRBJ2-1; CDR3aa: CASSGLTSGRDHNEQFF; CDR3nt: TGTGCCAGCAGTGGGTTGACTAGCGGGAGGGATCACAATGAGCAGTTCTTC
d_gene: -; v_gene: TRBV5-1; len: 16; abundance: -; j_gene: TRBJ2-1; CDR3aa: CASSLGPAGPENEQFF; CDR3nt: TGCGCCAGCAGCTTGGGCCCTGCGGGACCGGAAAATGAGCAGTTCTTC
d_gene: -; v_gene: TRBV28; len: 13; abundance: once; j_gene: TRBJ1-3; CDR3aa: CASSNRVRNTIYF; CDR3nt: TGTGCCAGCAGCAACAGGGTTAGAAACACCATATATTTT